Listed below are T cell receptor beta chains from one sample, sequenced in a study of blood T cell repertoires in COVID-19. Using immunoSEQ multiplex PCR, the repertoire was profiled, and TCRdb retains in-frame clones only, with some absent. The profile covers 150,000 to 200,000 clones, with more than 75% appearing a single time and 3.5% to 4.5% taken by the ten largest. Source material: peripheral blood. Receptor source: a human donor in a cohort sampled during active COVID-19. Each CDR3 is given with its conserved first and last residue. A D gene is named only where the DNA matches it firmly. Not every row has a clone size; where given, it reads once, few, many or a size class.

>TRBJ2-1|TRBD2|TRBV4-2|few
TGTGCCAGCAGCCGACTAGCGGGTCACAATGAGCAGTTCTTC
CASSRLAGHNEQFF
>TRBJ2-1|-|TRBV4-2|-
TGTGCCAGCAGCCACGCTTGGACTCGTTCCTACAATGAGCAGTTCTTC
CASSHAWTRSYNEQFF
>TRBJ1-5|-|TRBV28|few
TGTGCCAGCAGTCAGGGTCTACAGGGTCAGCCCCAGCATTTT
CASSQGLQGQPQHF
>TRBJ2-1|-|TRBV9|-
TGTGCCAGCAGCGCTCCAAACCGAGACAATGAGCAGTTCTTC
CASSAPNRDNEQFF
>TRBJ2-5|TRBD1|TRBV28|-
TGTGCCAGCAGTGCGGATAACAGGGGGCGAGAGACCCAGTACTTC
CASSADNRGRETQYF
>TRBJ2-7|TRBD2|TRBV28|-
TGTGCCAGCAGTTTCCGCGGATGGGGGGGCGAGCAGTACTTC
CASSFRGWGGEQYF
>TRBJ1-5|TRBD1|TRBV6-5|once
TGTGCCAGCAGCCTACAGGGGGCTAATCAGCCCCAGCATTTT
CASSLQGANQPQHF
>TRBJ1-1|-|TRBV6-5|-
TGTGCCAGCAGTTACTCCGGGGGGCAGGTTGAAGCTTTCTTT
CASSYSGGQVEAFF
>TRBJ2-3|-|TRBV28|-
TGTGCCAGCAGTTTATGGGCCCCCGGGTTTATCACCGCCACAGATACGCAGTATTTT
CASSLWAPGFITATDTQYF
>TRBJ2-2|TRBD1|TRBV7-9|few
TGTGCCAGCAGCTTACAGGGGGCCCTGAGGGAGCTGTTTTTT
CASSLQGALRELFF
>TRBJ2-1|TRBD2|TRBV27|-
TGTGCCAGCAGGAGACTAGCGGGAGGATTTCCCTACAATGAGCAGTTCTTC
CASRRLAGGFPYNEQFF
>TRBJ1-4|-|TRBV7-9|once
TGTGCCAGCCTCAGAGCCCTCGGGGAAAAACTGTTTTTT
CASLRALGEKLFF
>TRBJ2-7|-|TRBV7-2|-
TGTGCCAGCAGCTTAACAGCCAGCGGCATCTACGAGCAGTACTTC
CASSLTASGIYEQYF
>TRBJ2-3|-|TRBV7-2|-
TGTGCCAGCAGCAAAACACAAGTGGCAGATACGCAGTATTTT
CASSKTQVADTQYF
>TRBJ2-7|TRBD2|TRBV6-1|-
TGTGCCAGCAGTGAGGCGGGGGGAAAGGGGGAGCAGTACTTC
CASSEAGGKGEQYF
>TRBJ1-1|-|TRBV27|-
TGTGCCAGCAGTTTATCGGTGACAGTTGAAGCTTTCTTT
CASSLSVTVEAFF
>TRBJ2-1|-|TRBV23-1|-
TGCGCCAGCAGTCAATCGTACCAGGGACTCTACAATGAGCAGTTCTTC
CASSQSYQGLYNEQFF
>TRBJ1-1|-|TRBV7-2|-
TGTGCCAGCAGCTTCTCCGGACTGACGAACACTGAAGCTTTCTTT
CASSFSGLTNTEAFF
>TRBJ2-1|TRBD1|TRBV30|-
TGTGCCTGGAGCCCGGGACAGCCGCATCGGTTCTTC
CAWSPGQPHRFF
>TRBJ2-1|TRBD2|TRBV7-2|-
TGTGCCAGCAGCCAAGCGGGACTAGCGGGAGTTAATGAGCAGTTCTTC
CASSQAGLAGVNEQFF
>TRBJ2-3|-|TRBV11-2|-
TGTGCCAGCAGCTTAGACGTAGCACTCATGTTGTATACGCAGTATTTT
CASSLDVALMLYTQYF
>TRBJ2-1|-|TRBV5-1|-
TGCGCCAGCAGACCGCCGGGACATCAATTTTCCTACAATGAGCAGTTCTTC
CASRPPGHQFSYNEQFF
>TRBJ1-5|-|TRBV5-5|once
TGTGCCAGCAGCTTTTCCCCTACTGCGGGCGTGGCCCAGCATTTT
CASSFSPTAGVAQHF
>TRBJ2-5|-|TRBV5-1|-
TGCGCCAGCAGCCACATAGACAGCCCACAGGAGACCCAGTACTTC
CASSHIDSPQETQYF
>TRBJ2-1|TRBD1|TRBV19|few
TGTGCCAGCGACAGGGATGAGCAGTTCTTC
CASDRDEQFF
>TRBJ1-5|-|TRBV27|-
TGTGCCAGCAGTTTATCGAAGTCTCAGGGCAGCAATCAGCCCCAGCATTTT
CASSLSKSQGSNQPQHF
>TRBJ1-1|TRBD1|TRBV5-1|-
TGCGCCAGCAGCCAGGGGACAGTGGGAGAAGCTTTCTTT
CASSQGTVGEAFF
>TRBJ1-5|TRBD1|TRBV11-2|-
TGTGCCAGCAGCTTAGGGGGACAGGGGAAAATGCCCCAGCATTTT
CASSLGGQGKMPQHF
>TRBJ1-4|-|TRBV19|-
TGTGCCAGTAGTATGTCGGGTAATGAAAAACTGTTTTTT
CASSMSGNEKLFF
>TRBJ2-7|TRBD1|TRBV10-1|-
TGCGCCAGCAGCCCCGGGACAGCTACCTTCGAGCAGTACTTC
CASSPGTATFEQYF
>TRBJ2-7|TRBD2|TRBV5-1|-
TGCGCCAGCAGCATGGGACTAGCGGGGGCGTTGGAGCAGTACTTC
CASSMGLAGALEQYF
>TRBJ1-4|-|TRBV19|once
TGTGCCAGTAGTTCGGAGATAAAGAATGAAAAACTGTTTTTT
CASSSEIKNEKLFF
>TRBJ2-3|-|TRBV27|-
TGTGCCAGCAGTTTCGCAGGGTTCACAGATACGCAGTATTTT
CASSFAGFTDTQYF
>TRBJ1-2|-|TRBV9|-
TGTGCCAGCAGCACCGGAGGGTGGCAGGGTATTAATGGCTACACCTTC
CASSTGGWQGINGYTF
>TRBJ2-2|-|TRBV28|-
TGTGCCAGCAGTTTATCTCTCTCGGGCACCGGGGAGCTGTTTTTT
CASSLSLSGTGELFF
>TRBJ1-2|TRBD1|TRBV6-2/TRBV6-3|-
TGTGCCAGCAGTTCAACGACAGGGGGCTACACCTTC
CASSSTTGGYTF
>TRBJ1-2|-|TRBV6-6|-
TGTGCCAGCAGAACGGGGGGGCACGGCTATGGCTACACCTTC
CASRTGGHGYGYTF